This T cell receptor beta chain was captured in a study of cytomegalovirus exposure and HLA in healthy donors. Study conclusions and caveats: Highly shared variants forming one cluster were likely a sequencing artifact. Among immune exposure information, only CMV serostatus was available.

This CDR3 contains 16 residues. Germline V gives CDR1 MDHEN, CDR2 SYDVKM. V was clipped by 5 bases and J by 10 bases; unmatched bases: 14. This clone was observed once. Its antigen is not known. With 60 Vbeta and 13 Jbeta primers, the PCR was carried out. TCRdb's table, derived via immunoSEQ multiplex PCR, lists solely in-frame clones and lacks some. Counted here are about 160,000 clones, roughly four fifths occurring once; the ten biggest clones make up around a tenth. The sample was PBMCs. The chain combines TRBV28 with TRBJ1-4; 9 nucleotides match TRBD1. The clonotype originates from a man aged 50 or older in good health and CMV-seropositive. In DNA form, the CDR3 reads TGTGCCAGCAGTCCTTCGACACAGGGGGCATTGGGAAAACTGTTTTTT. Translated: CASSPSTQGALGKLFF.